Listed below are T cell receptor beta chains from one sample, sequenced in a study of cytomegalovirus exposure and HLA in healthy donors. TCRdb's table, derived via immunoSEQ multiplex PCR, lists solely in-frame clones and lacks some. The sample shows approximately 300,000 clones, about four fifths of them seen only once. The source material was PBMCs. The receptors shown here come from a girl aged 2-10 years in good health and CMV-seronegative. Both conserved end residues are part of each CDR3. A D gene is named only where the DNA matches it firmly. Rows give clone size only sometimes, using once, few, many, or a class for an expanded clone.

d_gene: TRBD1
j_gene: TRBJ2-1
v_gene: TRBV5-6
abundance: -
CDR3aa: CASSFGTGGRYNEQFF
CDR3nt: TGTGCCAGCAGCTTTGGGACAGGGGGAAGGTACAATGAGCAGTTCTTC

d_gene: -
j_gene: TRBJ2-2
v_gene: TRBV28
abundance: -
CDR3aa: CASSVAFGELFF
CDR3nt: TGTGCCAGCAGTGTTGCGTTCGGGGAGCTGTTTTTT

d_gene: -
j_gene: TRBJ1-6
v_gene: TRBV9
abundance: -
CDR3aa: CASSAEQYNSPLHF
CDR3nt: TGTGCCAGCAGCGCTGAACAGTATAATTCACCCCTCCACTTT

d_gene: TRBD1
j_gene: TRBJ1-2
v_gene: TRBV28
abundance: -
CDR3aa: CASSSTGGRDYGYTF
CDR3nt: TGTGCCAGCAGTTCCACAGGGGGCCGCGACTATGGCTACACCTTC

d_gene: TRBD2
j_gene: TRBJ2-7
v_gene: TRBV19
abundance: -
CDR3aa: CASRISGIHSYEQYF
CDR3nt: TGTGCCAGTAGGATTAGCGGGATCCACTCCTACGAGCAGTACTTC

d_gene: TRBD1
j_gene: TRBJ1-1
v_gene: TRBV28
abundance: -
CDR3aa: CASTQRTGGRTEAFF
CDR3nt: TGTGCCAGCACCCAACGGACAGGGGGCCGCACTGAAGCTTTCTTT

d_gene: -
j_gene: TRBJ2-1
v_gene: TRBV7-3
abundance: -
CDR3aa: CASSLTPGRYNEQFF
CDR3nt: TGTGCCAGCAGCTTAACGCCAGGGAGGTACAATGAGCAGTTCTTC

d_gene: TRBD2
j_gene: TRBJ2-3
v_gene: TRBV18
abundance: once
CDR3aa: CASSPRSLAGVGGTDTQYF
CDR3nt: TGTGCCAGCTCACCACGGAGTCTAGCGGGAGTGGGTGGCACAGATACGCAGTATTTT

d_gene: TRBD2
j_gene: TRBJ2-3
v_gene: TRBV6-6
abundance: -
CDR3aa: CASSYVGLAGNTQYF
CDR3nt: TGTGCCAGCAGTTACGTCGGACTAGCGGGAAATACGCAGTATTTT

d_gene: -
j_gene: TRBJ1-6
v_gene: TRBV6-5
abundance: -
CDR3aa: CASSYGPVNSPLHF
CDR3nt: TGTGCCAGCAGTTACGGGCCAGTCAATTCACCCCTCCACTTT

d_gene: -
j_gene: TRBJ1-6
v_gene: TRBV19
abundance: -
CDR3aa: CASSDYTGSEASSPLHF
CDR3nt: TGTGCCAGTAGTGATTATACAGGGTCAGAGGCTAGTTCACCCCTCCACTTT

d_gene: -
j_gene: TRBJ1-2
v_gene: TRBV6-5
abundance: -
CDR3aa: CASSYGQVYGYTF
CDR3nt: TGTGCCAGCAGTTATGGACAAGTTTATGGCTACACCTTC

d_gene: TRBD1
j_gene: TRBJ2-7
v_gene: TRBV6-5
abundance: -
CDR3aa: CASSSYGQGSSYEQYF
CDR3nt: TGTGCCAGCAGTTCCTACGGACAGGGGTCCTCCTACGAGCAGTACTTC

d_gene: TRBD1
j_gene: TRBJ2-2
v_gene: TRBV27
abundance: once
CDR3aa: CASSLRGQGVTGELFF
CDR3nt: TGTGCCAGCAGTTTACGGGGACAGGGGGTAACCGGGGAGCTGTTTTTT

d_gene: TRBD1
j_gene: TRBJ1-2
v_gene: TRBV6-1
abundance: -
CDR3aa: CASSGGDRYGYTF
CDR3nt: TGTGCCAGCAGTGGTGGGGACAGATATGGCTACACCTTC

d_gene: TRBD1
j_gene: TRBJ1-1
v_gene: TRBV28
abundance: -
CDR3aa: CASRGIPGTAHTEAFF
CDR3nt: TGTGCCAGCAGAGGAATCCCCGGGACAGCACACACTGAAGCTTTCTTT

d_gene: TRBD2
j_gene: TRBJ2-5
v_gene: TRBV28
abundance: few
CDR3aa: CASSLPPSAGGGETQYF
CDR3nt: TGTGCCAGCAGTTTACCACCCTCGGCGGGGGGGGGAGAGACCCAGTACTTC

d_gene: -
j_gene: TRBJ2-1
v_gene: TRBV2
abundance: -
CDR3aa: CASREGLITSPKEQFF
CDR3nt: TGTGCCAGCAGAGAAGGACTCATAACGTCTCCTAAAGAGCAGTTCTTC

d_gene: -
j_gene: TRBJ2-1
v_gene: TRBV27
abundance: -
CDR3aa: CASSFRRGYNEQFF
CDR3nt: TGTGCCAGCAGTTTTAGGCGGGGTTACAATGAGCAGTTCTTC

d_gene: -
j_gene: TRBJ1-4
v_gene: TRBV30
abundance: -
CDR3aa: CAWSAQEKLFF
CDR3nt: TGTGCCTGGAGTGCACAGGAAAAACTGTTTTTT

d_gene: -
j_gene: TRBJ2-7
v_gene: TRBV6-5
abundance: -
CDR3aa: CASAPRRNDYEQYF
CDR3nt: TGTGCCAGCGCCCCTAGGAGGAATGACTACGAGCAGTACTTC

d_gene: -
j_gene: TRBJ2-1
v_gene: TRBV10-3
abundance: once
CDR3aa: CAISPGVSYNEQFF
CDR3nt: TGTGCCATCAGTCCAGGGGTCTCCTACAATGAGCAGTTCTTC

d_gene: -
j_gene: TRBJ1-5
v_gene: TRBV5-5
abundance: -
CDR3aa: CASSLATGTLNQPQHF
CDR3nt: TGTGCCAGCAGCTTGGCGACCGGGACATTAAATCAGCCCCAGCATTTT

d_gene: -
j_gene: TRBJ2-4
v_gene: TRBV7-8
abundance: -
CDR3aa: CASSPRLLDIQYF
CDR3nt: TGTGCCAGCAGCCCCCGCCTTTTAGACATTCAGTACTTC

d_gene: TRBD1
j_gene: TRBJ1-6
v_gene: TRBV19
abundance: -
CDR3aa: CASSIYTGGNSPLHF
CDR3nt: TGTGCCAGTAGTATTTACACAGGGGGAAATTCACCCCTCCACTTT

d_gene: TRBD1
j_gene: TRBJ2-7
v_gene: TRBV4-1
abundance: -
CDR3aa: CASSQVDRETYEQYF
CDR3nt: TGCGCCAGCAGCCAAGTCGACAGGGAAACCTACGAGCAGTACTTC

d_gene: TRBD2
j_gene: TRBJ2-1
v_gene: TRBV11-1
abundance: -
CDR3aa: CASSRGGTSGYNEQFF
CDR3nt: TGTGCCAGCAGCCGAGGTGGGACTAGCGGGTACAATGAGCAGTTCTTC

d_gene: TRBD2
j_gene: TRBJ2-1
v_gene: TRBV4-1
abundance: -
CDR3aa: CASSQVLGRGGILQFF
CDR3nt: TGCGCCAGCAGCCAAGTCCTAGGACGGGGGGGCATTTTGCAGTTCTTC

d_gene: TRBD2
j_gene: TRBJ2-7
v_gene: TRBV28
abundance: -
CDR3aa: CASSRPGLAGVSYEQYF
CDR3nt: TGTGCCAGCAGTAGACCGGGACTAGCGGGAGTATCATACGAGCAGTACTTC

d_gene: -
j_gene: TRBJ2-7
v_gene: TRBV19
abundance: -
CDR3aa: CASSMRSPYEQYF
CDR3nt: TGTGCCAGTAGTATGCGTAGCCCGTACGAGCAGTACTTC

d_gene: -
j_gene: TRBJ2-2
v_gene: TRBV19
abundance: -
CDR3aa: CASSIDPLAPLDNGELFF
CDR3nt: TGTGCCAGTAGTATAGATCCTCTAGCTCCATTGGATAACGGGGAGCTGTTTTTT

d_gene: -
j_gene: TRBJ1-2
v_gene: TRBV6-5
abundance: -
CDR3aa: CASGARSGYTF
CDR3nt: TGTGCCAGCGGGGCCCGGTCCGGCTACACCTTC

d_gene: -
j_gene: TRBJ1-5
v_gene: TRBV5-6
abundance: few
CDR3aa: CASSLGGGGGEPQHF
CDR3nt: TGTGCCAGCAGCTTGGGGGGCGGCGGGGGCGAGCCCCAGCATTTT

d_gene: -
j_gene: TRBJ1-5
v_gene: TRBV19
abundance: -
CDR3aa: CASRTTGIRGRGNQPQHF
CDR3nt: TGTGCCAGTAGGACAACGGGGATTCGAGGTAGGGGCAATCAGCCCCAGCATTTT

d_gene: TRBD2
j_gene: TRBJ2-7
v_gene: TRBV28
abundance: -
CDR3aa: CASSLEREGPYEQYF
CDR3nt: TGTGCCAGCAGTTTAGAGCGGGAGGGCCCCTACGAGCAGTACTTC

d_gene: TRBD2
j_gene: TRBJ2-7
v_gene: TRBV6-1
abundance: -
CDR3aa: CASNLAGALTYEQYF
CDR3nt: TGTGCCAGCAATCTAGCGGGGGCCCTTACGTACGAGCAGTACTTC

d_gene: -
j_gene: TRBJ1-1
v_gene: TRBV29-1
abundance: -
CDR3aa: CSVQSNTEAFF
CDR3nt: TGCAGCGTCCAGTCGAACACTGAAGCTTTCTTT

d_gene: -
j_gene: TRBJ1-6
v_gene: TRBV7-6
abundance: -
CDR3aa: CASSSGGGVYNSPLHF
CDR3nt: TGTGCCAGCAGCTCCGGAGGTGGGGTCTATAATTCACCCCTCCACTTT

d_gene: -
j_gene: TRBJ2-7
v_gene: TRBV6-5
abundance: -
CDR3aa: CASSYSLLYEQYF
CDR3nt: TGTGCCAGCAGTTACTCTCTCCTCTACGAGCAGTACTTC

d_gene: TRBD1
j_gene: TRBJ2-7
v_gene: TRBV27
abundance: -
CDR3aa: CATWDRTYEQYF
CDR3nt: TGTGCCACCTGGGACAGAACCTACGAGCAGTACTTC

d_gene: TRBD1
j_gene: TRBJ1-2
v_gene: TRBV27
abundance: -
CDR3aa: CASSLTDRGYGYTF
CDR3nt: TGTGCCAGCAGTTTAACGGACAGGGGATATGGCTACACCTTC

d_gene: -
j_gene: TRBJ1-2
v_gene: TRBV28
abundance: -
CDR3aa: CASRAVNFYGYTF
CDR3nt: TGTGCCAGCAGGGCGGTGAACTTCTATGGCTACACCTTC

d_gene: -
j_gene: TRBJ1-2
v_gene: TRBV25-1
abundance: -
CDR3aa: CASNPGMDGGYTF
CDR3nt: TGTGCCAGCAATCCAGGGATGGATGGTGGCTACACCTTC

d_gene: TRBD2
j_gene: TRBJ2-5
v_gene: TRBV5-4
abundance: -
CDR3aa: CASSLPGGARETQYF
CDR3nt: TGTGCCAGCAGCTTGCCCGGGGGGGCGAGAGAGACCCAGTACTTC

d_gene: TRBD2
j_gene: TRBJ2-3
v_gene: TRBV28
abundance: once
CDR3aa: CASSRPRGGGTDTQYF
CDR3nt: TGTGCCAGCAGTAGACCGCGGGGGGGCGGCACAGATACGCAGTATTTT

d_gene: -
j_gene: TRBJ2-5
v_gene: TRBV11-3
abundance: once
CDR3aa: CASSLGRRETQYF
CDR3nt: TGTGCCAGCAGCTTAGGGAGAAGGGAGACCCAGTACTTC

d_gene: TRBD2
j_gene: TRBJ2-7
v_gene: TRBV29-1
abundance: -
CDR3aa: CSVESSGRAEYEQYF
CDR3nt: TGCAGCGTTGAGTCTAGCGGGAGGGCAGAGTACGAGCAGTACTTC

d_gene: -
j_gene: TRBJ2-1
v_gene: TRBV29-1
abundance: -
CDR3aa: CTGVSYNEQFF
CDR3nt: TGCACGGGGGTATCCTACAATGAGCAGTTCTTC

d_gene: TRBD1
j_gene: TRBJ1-4
v_gene: TRBV5-6
abundance: -
CDR3aa: CASSTTGGDEKLFF
CDR3nt: TGTGCCAGCAGCACTACAGGGGGGGATGAAAAACTGTTTTTT

d_gene: -
j_gene: TRBJ1-1
v_gene: TRBV6-1
abundance: -
CDR3aa: CASSESFETEAFF
CDR3nt: TGTGCCAGCAGTGAGTCCTTTGAGACTGAAGCTTTCTTT

d_gene: -
j_gene: TRBJ1-1
v_gene: TRBV7-6
abundance: -
CDR3aa: CASSLDLVAEAFF
CDR3nt: TGTGCCAGCAGCTTAGACTTGGTAGCTGAAGCTTTCTTT